These 12 T cell receptor beta chains share one sample of origin, sequenced in a study of blood T cell repertoires in COVID-19. Repertoires were generated with immunoSEQ multiplex PCR, while TCRdb's copy carries only in-frame clones and drops some. The data show about 420,000 clones, with around 90% seen just once and roughly 0.87% held by the top ten. Input material: peripheral blood. Source of these receptors: a man between 18 and 35 years old with COVID-19, enrolled during active disease.

J is TRBJ1-5 and V is TRBV6-5; 8 nucleotides align to TRBD1. CDR3 size: 13 residues. Germline V gene lookup returns CDR1 MNHEY and CDR2 SVGAGI. The junction had 3 bases not matched to a gene; V was cut back by 6 bases and J by 5 bases. The CDR3: CASRVQGDQPQHF. The CDR3, as DNA: TGTGCCAGCAGGGTACAGGGGGATCAGCCCCAGCATTTT.

The rearrangement joins TRBV3-1 (or the pseudogene TRBV3-2) to TRBJ2-7; D uncertain. The CDR3 spans 12 residues. Between the trimmed V and J ends, which lost 8 bases and 2 bases, there was a span of 10 bases. Looked up from germline, CDR1 is LGHDT and CDR2 is YNNKEL (reference sequence). This chain's CDR3 is CASRSWAYEQYF. DNA of the CDR3: TGTGCCAGCCGGAGTTGGGCCTACGAGCAGTACTTC.

The chain links TRBV3-1 (or the pseudogene TRBV3-2) to TRBJ1-1; possibly TRBD1 for D (6 bases). The CDR3 loop spans 13 amino acids. The V end was cut by 4 bases, the J end by 2 bases, with 8 bases between. Germline loops: CDR1 LGHDT, CDR2 YNNKEL (reference sequence). The CDR3 is CASSRGTNTEAFF. CDR3 coding DNA: TGTGCCAGCAGCCGGGGGACAAACACTGAAGCTTTCTTT.

The V gene is TRBV6-5, the J gene TRBJ1-1, with D maybe TRBD1 (5 bases). The germline V gene has CDR1 MNHEY and CDR2 SVGAGI. Trimming took 4 bases from V and 1 from J, leaving 10 bases between them. The CDR3 spans 14 residues. The DNA of the CDR3 is TGTGCCAGCAGTTTGGACATCGCGAACACTGAAGCTTTCTTT. This gives the protein CASSLDIANTEAFF.

This rearrangement joins TRBV9 to TRBJ2-7, with 8 bases identical to TRBD2. V lost 0 bases, J lost 2 bases, and 4 bases stayed unmatched. This CDR3 has 15 residues. Germline V gene sequence: CDR1 SGDLS, CDR2 YYNGEE. The CDR3 region is CASSVGAGATYEQYF. In DNA, the CDR3 is TGTGCCAGCAGCGTAGGAGCGGGAGCGACCTACGAGCAGTACTTC.

The genes are TRBV11-3 and TRBJ2-1, with TRBD2 identical over 9 bases. J was trimmed by 0 bases and V by 6 bases; bases with no gene match: 3. CDR1 SGHNT and CDR2 YENEEA come from the germline V gene. CDR3 length equals 15 residues. The DNA for the CDR3 is TGTGCCAGCAGACTGACTAGCGGCTCCTACAATGAGCAGTTCTTC. It yields the protein CASRLTSGSYNEQFF.

The chain links TRBV2 to TRBJ1-5; D is unresolved. The V gene's germline CDR1 is SNHLY and CDR2 FYNNEI. The CDR3 extends over 13 amino acids. V gave up 1 base and J gave up 7 bases, with 8 bases separating them. CDR3 in amino acids: CASSEGGGQPQHF. Here the CDR3 DNA reads TGTGCCAGCAGTGAAGGGGGAGGGCAGCCCCAGCATTTT.

The rearrangement links TRBV5-6 to TRBJ2-7, with a tentative D call TRBD1 (6 bases). Germline V gives CDR1 SGHDT, CDR2 YYEEEE. The V gene lost 2 bases and the J gene lost 4 bases, with 7 bases spanning the gap. The CDR3 has 12 residues. CDR3 sequence reads: CASSLGGYEQYF. The CDR3 DNA reads as TGTGCCAGCAGCTTAGGGGGATACGAGCAGTACTTC.

V is TRBV4-2 and J is TRBJ2-5, with D possibly being TRBD2 (5 bases). V was clipped by 0 bases and J by 3 bases, with 11 bases between them. Per the germline V gene, CDR1 is LGHNA and CDR2 is YNFKEQ. The CDR3 is made up of 15 amino acids. The CDR3 loop reads CASSQDAGVEETQYF. The DNA of the CDR3 is TGTGCCAGCAGCCAAGATGCGGGTGTCGAAGAGACCCAGTACTTC.

The genes are TRBV6-5 and TRBJ2-7; 7 bases agree with TRBD2. The CDR3 is made up of 16 amino acids. Trimming took 4 bases from V and 4 from J; bases not matched to a gene: 13. Germline V gives CDR1 MNHEY, CDR2 SVGAGI. CDR3 residues: CASSFSPSSGEYEQYF. In DNA, the CDR3 is TGTGCCAGCAGTTTCAGCCCTTCCAGCGGGGAATACGAGCAGTACTTC.

The V call is TRBV30, the J call TRBJ2-7; 12 bases line up with TRBD2. CDR1 GTSNPN and CDR2 SVGIG come from the germline V gene (reference sequence). V lost 8 bases, J lost 3 bases, and 8 bases stayed unmatched. The CDR3 extends over 14 amino acids. The CDR3 spells CAGRLAGDYYEQYF. The CDR3 DNA reads as TGTGCCGGACGACTAGCGGGAGATTACTACGAGCAGTACTTC.

The chain recombines TRBV10-1 with TRBJ1-5, with D maybe TRBD1 (5 bases). Germline-derived CDR1 and CDR2 are WNHNN and SYGVQD (reference sequence). Trimming pared 5 bases from V and 7 bases from J, leaving 30 bases between. This CDR3 spans 19 amino acids. CDR3 sequence: CASSPHRAVRGRREQPQHF. The CDR3 bases are TGCGCCAGCAGTCCGCATCGTGCGGTCCGGGGGAGGCGCGAGCAGCCCCAGCATTTT.